The 6 T cell receptor beta chains in this list originate from one sample, sequenced in a study of blood T cell repertoires in COVID-19. The assay was immunoSEQ multiplex PCR, and TCRdb's table has in-frame clones only and misses some. Here the sample spans approximately 340,000 clones, approximately 93% being singletons. Sequencing used PBMCs or T cells enriched from blood (not recorded which). These receptors came from a woman aged 40 to 50 who had been exposed to COVID-19.

The chain has TRBV5-1 and TRBJ1-1; 8 bases align to TRBD1. Trimming removed 4 bases from V and 3 bases from J; junction bases left unmatched: 8. CDR3 length equals 15 residues. CDR1 is SGHRS, CDR2 YFSETQ, per germline. The CDR3 DNA follows: TGCGCCAGCAGCCTGAACCAGGGGGCCGACACTGAAGCTTTCTTT. Translation gives CASSLNQGADTEAFF.

The chain has TRBV28 and TRBJ2-3, with 7 bases lining up with TRBD2. Germline CDR1 is MDHEN and CDR2 is SYDVKM. This CDR3 region has 15 residues. The trim removed 6 bases at V and 4 bases at J, leaving 10 bases unmatched. The DNA for the CDR3 is TGTGCCAGCAGCCAAATAAAGCGGGGCGCAGATACGCAGTATTTT. Encoded protein: CASSQIKRGADTQYF.

The gene calls are TRBV4-1 and TRBJ1-6, with a possible D match to TRBD1 (5 bases). The CDR3 has 18 amino acids. From germline, CDR1 is MGHRA and CDR2 YSYEKL. V was clipped by 1 base and J by 10 bases, with 23 bases between them. As DNA, the CDR3 is TGCGCCAGCAGCCAAGGGGAGGCAAGACGGGGCCTATACTCACCCCTCCACTTT. Amino acids: CASSQGEARRGLYSPLHF.

The table lists this clone with a count of one. The chain joins TRBV1 to TRBJ2-7; TRBD1, the table's D call, lacks a check against the DNA. TRBV1 is a known pseudogene. CDR3 length: 14 residues. This chain's CDR3 is CTSSLGQGPYEQYF. CDR3 bases: TGCACCAGCAGCCTGGGACAGGGGCCCTACGAGCAGTACTTC.

The rearrangement links TRBV5-4 to TRBJ2-7; perhaps TRBD2 as D (6 bases). The CDR3 runs 16 residues. V was clipped by 2 bases and J by 3 bases, with 18 bases between them. Germline V gene data show CDR1 as SGHNT and CDR2 as YYREEE (reference sequence). CDR3 nucleotides: TGTGCCAGCAGCTTAGGAGCCGGAGGGTCCCTCTACGAGCAGTACTTC. This encodes CASSLGAGGSLYEQYF. The full variable domain, its missing parts supplied by reference TRBV5-4 and TRBJ2-7, is ETGVTQSPTHLIKTRGQQVTLRCSSQSGHNTVSWYQQALGQGPQFIFQYYREEENGRGNFPPRFSGLQFPNYSSELNVNALELDDSALYLCASSLGAGGSLYEQYFGPGTRLTVT.

The V gene is TRBV15, the J gene TRBJ2-2; D perhaps matches TRBD1 (5 bases). Germline loops: CDR1 LNHNV, CDR2 YYDKDF (reference sequence). V lost 4 bases to trimming and J lost 4 bases, with 13 bases between them. The CDR3 runs to 15 residues. In nucleotides, the CDR3 is TGTGCCACCAGCACCCATATCAGGGCCACCGGGGAGCTGTTTTTT. The encoded protein is CATSTHIRATGELFF.